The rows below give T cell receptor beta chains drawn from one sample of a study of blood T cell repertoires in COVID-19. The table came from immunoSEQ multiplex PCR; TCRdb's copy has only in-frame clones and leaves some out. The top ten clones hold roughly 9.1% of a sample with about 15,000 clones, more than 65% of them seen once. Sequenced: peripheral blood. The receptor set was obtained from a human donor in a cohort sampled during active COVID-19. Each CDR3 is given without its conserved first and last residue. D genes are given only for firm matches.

CDR3 protein: ASSQSTSGRSEQY
V gene: TRBV23-1
J gene: TRBJ2-7
D gene: TRBD2

CDR3 protein: ASSLAGTSGAPTQY
V gene: TRBV7-6
J gene: TRBJ2-5
D gene: TRBD2

CDR3 protein: ASSREGKGADTQY
V gene: TRBV7-3
J gene: TRBJ2-3
D gene: TRBD2

CDR3 protein: ASSLYTSGHTDTQY
V gene: TRBV7-2
J gene: TRBJ2-3
D gene: TRBD2

CDR3 protein: ASSLRASGTQETQY
V gene: TRBV7-9
J gene: TRBJ2-5
D gene: TRBD2

CDR3 protein: ASKGETNYGYT
V gene: TRBV5-1
J gene: TRBJ1-2
D gene: NA

CDR3 protein: ASSLGLAGGLQSYEQY
V gene: TRBV13
J gene: TRBJ2-7
D gene: TRBD2

CDR3 protein: ASSYERGSNEKLF
V gene: TRBV6-6
J gene: TRBJ1-4
D gene: NA

CDR3 protein: ASSLALGEGSPLH
V gene: TRBV7-2
J gene: TRBJ1-6
D gene: NA

CDR3 protein: ASVQGRASNQPQH
V gene: TRBV6-6
J gene: TRBJ1-5
D gene: NA

CDR3 protein: ASSVKWGGANTGELF
V gene: TRBV9
J gene: TRBJ2-2
D gene: TRBD2

CDR3 protein: ASSPPTRETYEQY
V gene: TRBV6-6
J gene: TRBJ2-7
D gene: NA

CDR3 protein: ASSHRLAGGGADTQY
V gene: TRBV4-2
J gene: TRBJ2-3
D gene: TRBD2

CDR3 protein: ASSLTPRGSPLH
V gene: TRBV13
J gene: TRBJ1-6
D gene: NA

CDR3 protein: ASSLDRGGGEAPTHNEQF
V gene: TRBV5-1
J gene: TRBJ2-1
D gene: NA

CDR3 protein: ASSYHKTGTLPEAQH
V gene: TRBV6-2/TRBV6-3
J gene: TRBJ1-5
D gene: TRBD1

CDR3 protein: ASSQSDSGNYNEQF
V gene: TRBV4-1
J gene: TRBJ2-1
D gene: TRBD2

CDR3 protein: ASSLDRGAVNGYT
V gene: TRBV5-1
J gene: TRBJ1-2
D gene: TRBD1

CDR3 protein: ASSSRDSKMAGEKLF
V gene: TRBV21-1
J gene: TRBJ1-4
D gene: NA

CDR3 protein: SASQGRGTEAF
V gene: TRBV20-1
J gene: TRBJ1-1
D gene: NA

CDR3 protein: ATSDLHTGGRNEQF
V gene: TRBV24-1
J gene: TRBJ2-1
D gene: TRBD2

CDR3 protein: ASSPYRQGAFGYT
V gene: TRBV27
J gene: TRBJ1-2
D gene: TRBD1

CDR3 protein: ASSPLAEGTYEQY
V gene: TRBV11-3
J gene: TRBJ2-7
D gene: TRBD2

CDR3 protein: ASRQAAGGANTGELF
V gene: TRBV3-1/TRBV3-2
J gene: TRBJ2-2
D gene: TRBD1

CDR3 protein: ASSYGTGGNEQF
V gene: TRBV11-3
J gene: TRBJ2-1
D gene: TRBD1

CDR3 protein: SVVANYGYT
V gene: TRBV29-1
J gene: TRBJ1-2
D gene: NA

CDR3 protein: ASSPRLAEGSNEQF
V gene: TRBV7-3
J gene: TRBJ2-1
D gene: NA

CDR3 protein: ASSVGQNNQPQH
V gene: TRBV2
J gene: TRBJ1-5
D gene: NA

CDR3 protein: ASRGDRGRSNEQF
V gene: TRBV5-6
J gene: TRBJ2-1
D gene: TRBD1

CDR3 protein: ASSYRDGINSPLH
V gene: TRBV10-2
J gene: TRBJ1-6
D gene: NA

CDR3 protein: ASRGRGSSYNEQF
V gene: TRBV28
J gene: TRBJ2-1
D gene: TRBD2

CDR3 protein: ASSQGQGAFTGELF
V gene: TRBV4-1
J gene: TRBJ2-2
D gene: TRBD1

CDR3 protein: ARRKDEQGAYEQY
V gene: TRBV6-4
J gene: TRBJ2-7
D gene: TRBD1

CDR3 protein: ASSYTEGVTHIQY
V gene: TRBV6-6
J gene: TRBJ2-4
D gene: NA

CDR3 protein: ASSITPSWTGRTEAF
V gene: TRBV19
J gene: TRBJ1-1
D gene: TRBD1

CDR3 protein: ASRGQTSNQPQH
V gene: TRBV28
J gene: TRBJ1-5
D gene: NA

CDR3 protein: ASSLDRDREAF
V gene: TRBV11-2
J gene: TRBJ1-1
D gene: TRBD1

CDR3 protein: ASSGTGRSNQPQH
V gene: TRBV2
J gene: TRBJ1-5
D gene: TRBD1

CDR3 protein: ASSVYEVPTMNTEAF
V gene: TRBV9
J gene: TRBJ1-1
D gene: NA

CDR3 protein: ASSLGGQLQETQY
V gene: TRBV7-2
J gene: TRBJ2-5
D gene: NA

CDR3 protein: ASSLAPSNTGELF
V gene: TRBV5-1
J gene: TRBJ2-2
D gene: NA

CDR3 protein: ATSDPGTSGYNEQF
V gene: TRBV24-1
J gene: TRBJ2-1
D gene: TRBD2

CDR3 protein: ASSHPTGGYGYT
V gene: TRBV7-9
J gene: TRBJ1-2
D gene: TRBD1

CDR3 protein: ASSLGGLANEKLF
V gene: TRBV5-4
J gene: TRBJ1-4
D gene: NA

CDR3 protein: ASSAAPGNTEAF
V gene: TRBV18
J gene: TRBJ1-1
D gene: NA

CDR3 protein: ASSQIQGANTEAF
V gene: TRBV5-1
J gene: TRBJ1-1
D gene: TRBD1

CDR3 protein: ASSSSPGFRETQY
V gene: TRBV7-3
J gene: TRBJ2-5
D gene: NA

CDR3 protein: ASRGTANYGYT
V gene: TRBV2
J gene: TRBJ1-2
D gene: TRBD1

CDR3 protein: AISADREHSYEQY
V gene: TRBV10-3
J gene: TRBJ2-7
D gene: TRBD1

CDR3 protein: ASRHQGGNSPLH
V gene: TRBV19
J gene: TRBJ1-6
D gene: TRBD1